This note documents a single T cell receptor (beta chain) sequence. Its antigen is unidentified. The data are from a study of T cell repertoires in aging, cancer and after chemotherapy. Overall study results and limits: Age-matched healthy donors had significantly more diverse, less clonal blood TCR repertoires than untreated cancer patients. In each cancer cohort, median generation probability increased across chemotherapy, suggesting thymic output rebounded. In healthy donors, age-related TCR diversity loss mainly reflected lost richness.

The CDR3 consists of 14 residues. Germline assignment: CDR1 SGHVT and CDR2 SQSDAQ. Trimming left V 9 bases short and J 6 bases short, with 20 bases between. A mixed TRB-A/B primer pool amplified rearranged TRB by multiplex touch-down PCR. TCRdb independently ran MiXCR on the multiplex PCR reads; one entry per CDR3 protein. The sample has roughly 1,800 distinct CDR3 sequences; roughly three fifths are singletons. Amplification of TCR beta used genomic DNA extracted from peripheral blood. Sample: blood. This receptor was taken from a human donor with a blood cancer. The chain joins TRBV7-4 to TRBJ1-2; D perhaps matches TRBD1 (5 bases). CDR3 coding DNA: TGTGCCAGAAGCCTCGGGGGAGGATCCGATGGCTACACCTTC. This codes for CARSLGGGSDGYTF.